Below, 30 T cell receptor beta chains from the same sample are listed, as sequenced in a study of T cells in Graves' hyperthyroidism and ophthalmopathy. The CDR3 regions of TCR beta were amplified from RNA transcripts. TCR CDR3 regions were first amplified by RT-PCR with HTBI primers. TCRdb reanalysed the multiplex PCR reads using MiXCR and keeps one entry per CDR3 protein. The sample lists 500,000 to 650,000 distinct CDR3 sequences, 11% to 15% seen once, with about 15% in the top ten. Sample: blood. These receptors all stem from a woman aged 40 to 55 with Graves' hyperthyroidism.

This clonotype was observed a handful of times. The V gene is TRBV25-1, the J gene TRBJ1-2, with D possibly being TRBD1 (6 bases). Per the germline V gene, CDR1 is MGHDK and CDR2 is SYGVNS. V was trimmed by 1 base and J by 7 bases, leaving 13 bases between them. The CDR3 loop spans 14 amino acids. CDR3 in amino acids: CASSESTGLTGYTF. CDR3 nucleotide sequence: TGTGCCAGCAGTGAATCTACAGGGCTGACTGGCTACACCTTC.

This clonotype was counted at least ten times. Here the CDR3 DNA reads TGTGCCAGCTCACCACTACAAGGACTGGAAGAGACCCAGTACTTC. Translating gives CASSPLQGLEETQYF. The J gene is TRBJ2-5, the V gene TRBV18, with a weak D call TRBD2 (5 bases). CDR1 KGHSH and CDR2 LQKENI come from the germline V gene. The V end was cut by 1 base, the J end by 3 bases, with 12 bases between. CDR3 length equals 15 residues.

This clonotype was seen ten or more times. The CDR3 loop reads CAWRGQGTTEAFF. CDR3 coding DNA: TGTGCCTGGAGGGGACAGGGCACCACTGAAGCTTTCTTT. The chain couples TRBV30 to TRBJ1-1, with 9 positions matching TRBD1. Unmatched junction bases numbered 3, after V lost 3 bases and J lost 4 bases. The CDR3 covers 13 residues. Germline V lookup: CDR1 GTSNPN, CDR2 SVGIG (reference sequence).

This clonotype was found a few times. This chain links TRBV7-3 with TRBJ2-7, with 8 nucleotides matching TRBD1. Germline CDR1 and CDR2: SGHTA and FQGTGA. With 1 base clipped from V and 0 bases from J, the junction kept 26 bases outside the gene matches. There are 23 residues in the CDR3. The CDR3 region has the DNA TGTGCCAGCAGCTTAATTGAGCAGGGGGCGTTTCTAAGCCTTAACAGGAGCTCCTACGAGCAGTACTTC. The encoded protein is CASSLIEQGAFLSLNRSSYEQYF.

This clonotype was seen at least ten times. The rearrangement joins TRBV20-1 to TRBJ2-7; no firm D call. This CDR3 contains 10 residues. Germline CDR1 and CDR2: DFQATT and SNEGSKA (reference sequence). The V end was cut by 7 bases, the J end by 4 bases, with 8 bases between. The CDR3 sequence: CSVYGYEQYF. DNA for the CDR3: TGCAGTGTTTACGGGTACGAGCAGTACTTC.

About this clonotype: Since a much larger clone is just one base distant, this may be a read error. The rearrangement joins TRBV3-1 to TRBJ2-1; D unresolved. The CDR3 covers 12 residues. Germline CDR1 LGHDT, CDR2 YNNKEL (reference sequence). This CDR3 reads CTSSQVHNEQFF. CDR3 in DNA: TGTACCAGCAGCCAAGTTCACAATGAGCAGTTCTTC.

This clonotype was found many times. V usage is TRBV3-1 and J usage is TRBJ2-1; D unresolved. The CDR3 covers 14 residues. Germline V gives CDR1 LGHDT, CDR2 YNNKEL (reference sequence). V lost 0 bases, J lost 9 bases, and 12 bases lay in between. The CDR3 is CASSQDSVSGEQFF. CDR3 DNA: TGTGCCAGCAGCCAAGATTCAGTATCGGGTGAGCAGTTCTTC.

This clonotype was seen many times. The chain is built from TRBV5-1 and TRBJ2-7, with TRBD1 identical over 9 bases. J gave up 0 bases and V 6 bases, and 7 bases lay outside the gene matches. The CDR3 spans 15 residues. Germline V gene lookup returns CDR1 SGHRS and CDR2 YFSETQ. The CDR3, as DNA: TGCGCCAGCACCGGGACAGGGAGGAGCTCCTACGAGCAGTACTTC. This codes for CASTGTGRSSYEQYF.

This clonotype was recorded at least ten times. The chain is built from TRBV20-1 and TRBJ2-2; 11 bases align to TRBD2. V gave up 6 bases and J gave up 3 bases; unmatched junction bases: 12. The germline V gene encodes CDR1 DFQATT and CDR2 SNEGSKA (reference sequence). CDR3 size: 17 residues. CDR3 protein: CSAQNGILAGDTGELFF. DNA for the CDR3: TGCAGTGCGCAAAACGGGATACTAGCGGGAGACACCGGGGAGCTGTTTTTT.

The chain joins TRBV6-2 or TRBV6-3 to TRBJ2-1; D unresolved. Germline CDR1 reads MNHEY; CDR2 reads SVGEGT. The ends were cut back, 5 bases at V and 10 bases at J, with 24 bases in the middle. This CDR3 contains 16 residues. The CDR3 is CASSPTIETQFTEQFF. The CDR3 bases are TGTGCCAGCAGTCCTACTATTGAGACTCAATTTACCGAGCAGTTCTTC.

There are many counts of this clonotype. The chain is built from TRBV11-2 and TRBJ2-7, with 9 bases identical to TRBD1. CDR1 and CDR2 (germline): SGHAT, FQNNGV. Trimming at V came to 5 bases and at J to 6 bases, leaving 5 bases not matched to a gene. CDR3 length: 13 amino acids. The CDR3 bases are TGTGCCAGCAGCGCGGGACAGGGACTCGAGCAGTACTTC. Protein sequence: CASSAGQGLEQYF. The whole variable domain, filled in from reference TRBV11-2 and TRBJ2-7, reads EAGVAQSPRYKIIEKRQSVAFWCNPISGHATLYWYQQILGQGPKLLIQFQNNGVVDDSQLPKDRFSAERLKGVDSTLKIQPAKLEDSAVYLCASSAGQGLEQYFGPGTRLTVT.

At least ten counts were recorded for this clonotype. V usage is TRBV2 and J usage is TRBJ2-1; D is unresolved. This CDR3 comprises 11 residues. Trimming took off 7 bases at V and 8 bases at J, with 9 bases between the two ends. The germline gives CDR1 SNHLY, CDR2 FYNNEI. This CDR3 reads CASKIEDEQFF. Here the CDR3 DNA reads TGTGCCAGCAAAATTGAGGATGAGCAGTTCTTC.

In its sample, this clonotype was seen many times. The J gene is TRBJ1-4, the V gene TRBV13; D is possibly TRBD1 (6 bases). The CDR3 length is 15 residues. Germline V gene lookup returns CDR1 PRHDT and CDR2 FYEKMQ (reference sequence). The V and J ends lost 5 bases and 7 bases respectively, with 17 bases between them. The CDR3 here is CASSRTGLSGEKLFF. The CDR3 nucleotides read TGTGCCAGCAGCCGAACAGGGCTTTCTGGTGAAAAACTGTTTTTT.

J is TRBJ2-5 and V is TRBV5-1; TRBD1 is a possible D gene (6 bases). Trimming shortened V by 5 bases and J by 0 bases, and 17 bases separated the two germline ends. This CDR3 has 16 amino acids. The germline CDR1 and CDR2 sequences are SGHRS and YFSETQ. The CDR3 DNA sequence: TGCGCCAGCAGTCTTTTTAGGGGGAACAACCAAGAGACCCAGTACTTC. This translates into CASSLFRGNNQETQYF.

This clonotype was recorded at least ten times. The CDR3 spells CASSRGRGEKLFF. The CDR3 DNA is TGTGCCAGTAGCAGGGGGCGCGGTGAAAAACTGTTTTTT. The V gene is TRBV19, the J gene TRBJ1-4; 8 bases agree with TRBD1. The CDR3 runs to 13 residues. Germline trimming cut 6 bases from V and 7 bases from J; bases unmatched to any gene: 4. In germline, CDR1 is LNHDA, CDR2 SQIVND (reference sequence).

The chain links TRBV19 to TRBJ1-5; 8 bases are shared with TRBD1. The V segment lost 6 bases and the J segment 0 bases; nucleotides outside the gene matches: 4. Germline V CDR1 and CDR2: LNHDA, SQIVND (reference sequence). The CDR3 is made up of 15 amino acids. This chain's CDR3 is CASRVDRDSNQPQHF. CDR3 coding DNA: TGTGCCAGTAGGGTGGACAGGGATAGCAATCAGCCCCAGCATTTT.

The count of this clonotype is one. In DNA form, the CDR3 reads TGTGCCAGCAGCCAAGATACAGCGGCCCCGAACACCGGGGAGCTGTTTTTT. This encodes CASSQDTAAPNTGELFF. The chain employs TRBV3-1 and TRBJ2-2; maybe TRBD2 (5 bases). Deletions cut 0 bases from V and 0 bases from J, with 11 bases between. CDR3 length: 17 residues. CDR1 LGHDT and CDR2 YNNKEL come from the germline V gene (reference sequence).

In the case of this clonotype: Just one base apart from a much larger clone, this may be a read error. The V gene is TRBV11-2, the J gene TRBJ2-5, with D tentatively TRBD1 (5 bases). Per germline, CDR1 SGHAT and CDR2 FQNNGV. This CDR3 has 14 residues. The CDR3 protein is CASSSGRAQEIQYF. The CDR3 nucleotides are TGTGCCAGCAGCTCGGGCAGGGCCCAAGAGATCCAGTACTTC. The whole variable domain, remainder taken from reference TRBV11-2 and TRBJ2-5, is EAGVAQSPRYKIIEKRQSVAFWCNPISGHATLYWYQQILGQGPKLLIQFQNNGVVDDSQLPKDRFSAERLKGVDSTLKIQPAKLEDSAVYLCASSSGRAQEIQYFGPGTRLLVL.

In regard to this clonotype: This may come from a read error, since a much larger clone is one base off. The V and J genes are TRBV27 and TRBJ2-1; 11 nucleotides line up with TRBD2. Per the germline V gene, CDR1 is MNHEY and CDR2 is SMNVEV (reference sequence). This CDR3 is built from 15 residues. In DNA, the CDR3 is TGTGCCAACAGTCTTAGCGGGAGGGCGAGGAATGAGCAGTTCTTC. Its protein is CANSLSGRARNEQFF.

This clonotype showed up just a few times. This chain links TRBV20-1 with TRBJ1-5, with 9 nucleotides matching TRBD1. With 5 bases clipped from V and 0 bases from J, the junction kept 5 bases outside the gene matches. Germline-derived CDR1 and CDR2 are DFQATT and SNEGSKA (reference sequence). CDR3 length: 15 amino acids. In DNA, the CDR3 is TGCAGTGCTCCACAGGGGGCCCTTAGCAATCAGCCCCAGCATTTT. Amino acid sequence: CSAPQGALSNQPQHF.

This clonotype was picked up a small number of times. The chain recombines TRBV28 with TRBJ1-1, with D possibly matching TRBD1 (5 bases). The CDR3 runs to 16 residues. CDR1 and CDR2 (germline): MDHEN, SYDVKM. V was cut by 5 bases and J by 4 bases, with 20 bases left in between. This CDR3 is CASSKQEASLITEAFF. CDR3 nucleotides: TGTGCCAGCAGTAAACAGGAGGCATCTTTAATCACTGAAGCTTTCTTT.

This clonotype was counted only a few times. The chain joins TRBV29-1 to TRBJ2-3; possibly TRBD1 for D (6 bases). CDR3 length equals 15 residues. With 3 bases removed from V and 6 bases from J, the gap between germline ends came to 19 bases. Looked up from germline, CDR1 is SQVTM and CDR2 is ANQGSEA. CDR3 in amino acids: CSVDRGSSGFDTQYF. CDR3 DNA sequence: TGCAGCGTTGACAGGGGATCAAGTGGATTTGATACGCAGTATTTT.

Worth noting for this clonotype: A much larger clone sits a single nucleotide away, making a read error possible. The chain couples TRBV3-1 to TRBJ2-1; D is unresolved. CDR3 length equals 12 residues. The germline gives CDR1 LGHDT, CDR2 YNNKEL (reference sequence). For the CDR3, the DNA is TGTACCAGCAGCCAAGCTCAGTTTGAGCAGTTCTTC. It is translated as CTSSQAQFEQFF.

This clonotype was found many times. The chain recombines TRBV27 with TRBJ2-1; 12 nucleotides match TRBD2. Looked up from germline, CDR1 is MNHEY and CDR2 is SMNVEV (reference sequence). This CDR3 is 18 amino acids long. Germline trimming cut 2 bases from V and 5 bases from J; bases unmatched to any gene: 10. CDR3 bases: TGTGCCAGCAGTTTAGACCTAGCGGGAGGGCCTAGCCACAATGAGCAGTTCTTC. Protein: CASSLDLAGGPSHNEQFF.

This clonotype was counted a few times. The rearrangement uses TRBV4-1 and TRBJ2-1; 11 nucleotides match TRBD1. In germline, CDR1 is MGHRA, CDR2 YSYEKL. Trimming cost V 4 bases and J 7 bases; bases outside gene matches: 6. The CDR3 totals 15 residues. CDR3 loop: CASSPDRGLGNEQFF. The DNA of the CDR3 is TGCGCCAGCAGCCCGGACAGGGGGCTTGGAAATGAGCAGTTCTTC.

This clonotype was counted ten times or more. J is TRBJ2-7 and V is TRBV11-2, with D unclear. CDR3 length equals 14 residues. The V end lost 6 bases, the J end lost 0 bases, and 12 bases lay between the germline ends. In germline, CDR1 is SGHAT, CDR2 FQNNGV. This chain's CDR3 is CASSPQMNSYEQYF. The CDR3 DNA is TGTGCCAGCAGTCCCCAAATGAACTCCTACGAGCAGTACTTC.

At least ten counts were recorded for this clonotype. This chain uses TRBV20-1 with TRBJ1-2, with TRBD1 matching 9 bases. J lost 8 bases, V lost 3 bases, and 1 base had no gene match. CDR1 DFQATT and CDR2 SNEGSKA come from the germline V gene (reference sequence). The CDR3 consists of 11 residues. CDR3 DNA sequence: TGCAGTGCTAGGACAGGGGGGGGCTACACCTTC. Protein: CSARTGGGYTF.

The chain couples TRBV12-3 or TRBV12-4 to TRBJ2-2; perhaps TRBD2 as D (6 bases). V was clipped by 6 bases and J by 5 bases, with 16 bases between them. This CDR3 region has 15 residues. DNA for the CDR3: TGTGCCAGCAGACGTCCGCTGGGGGGTACCGGGGAGCTGTTTTTT. Its translation is CASRRPLGGTGELFF.

This clonotype was observed at least ten times. This chain joins TRBV3-1 and TRBJ2-1; TRBD2 agrees at 10 bases. CDR1 LGHDT and CDR2 YNNKEL come from the germline V gene (reference sequence). Losses at the gene ends were 2 bases for V and 10 bases for J; bases not matched to a gene: 5. CDR3 length: 14 amino acids. In nucleotides, the CDR3 is TGTGCCAGCAGCCAATCTAGCGGGAGCTGGGAGCAGTTCTTC. Translating it yields CASSQSSGSWEQFF.

The CDR3 DNA follows: TGTGCCAGTGGACCCCGGGACAGGGCGGCGGTTGAAGCTTTCTTT. Protein: CASGPRDRAAVEAFF. The chain uses TRBV19 and TRBJ1-1; 9 positions match TRBD1. Per the germline V gene, CDR1 is LNHDA and CDR2 is SQIVND (reference sequence). The trim removed 8 bases at V and 7 bases at J, leaving 14 bases unmatched. This CDR3 comprises 15 residues.